The 30 T cell receptor beta chains reported below all come from one sample, sequenced in a study of response to subunit inactivated influenza vaccine (dated 2018 in TCRdb). Libraries were prepared through RT-PCR. TCRdb records Illumina HiSeq 2500 as the sequencer. TCRdb reanalyzed the raw reads on its own, using fastp at Q25 for trimming and MiXCR for clone calling, and kept in-frame beta chains. Entries are consolidated by CDR3 protein sequence, retaining the most common genes and DNA. In all, the sample holds 500,000 to 550,000 distinct CDR3 sequences, and under 30% of those were seen once. The ten largest clones capture approximately 2.9% of the sample. This sample also appeared in a second study, on T cells expressing NK-cell markers. The second source states: 5'RACE template switching, by which a universal primer site and unique molecular identifiers were added, was used to make TCR beta cDNA libraries.

Here the sequenced sample was CD4+ T cells sorted from PBMCs, taken 11 to 12 days after vaccination. The receptors shown here come from a man in his fifties or sixties who received an inactivated influenza vaccine. Donor details come from another sample of the same person, matched by shared clones.

The rearrangement joins TRBV5-6 to TRBJ2-5, with no clear D. Trimming left V 4 bases short and J 4 bases short, with 11 bases between. The CDR3 sequence is 13 residues long. In germline, CDR1 is SGHDT, CDR2 YYEEEE. The CDR3 sequence is CASSPRRSETQYF. As DNA, the CDR3 is TGTGCCAGCAGCCCCCGCAGGTCAGAGACCCAGTACTTC.

The chain links TRBV7-3 to TRBJ1-1, with D perhaps matching TRBD1 (6 bases). The CDR3 totals 14 residues. V lost 3 bases to trimming and J lost 0 bases, with 8 bases between them. Germline V CDR1 and CDR2: SGHTA, FQGTGA. The CDR3 nucleotides read TGTGCCAGCAGCTTGGACAGCATGAACACTGAAGCTTTCTTT. Protein product: CASSLDSMNTEAFF.

The V call is TRBV3-1, the J call TRBJ2-1; tentative D call: TRBD2 (5 bases). Germline V gene data show CDR1 as LGHDT and CDR2 as YNNKEL (reference sequence). V lost 2 bases to trimming and J lost 6 bases, with 11 bases between them. This CDR3 spans 14 amino acids. The CDR3 DNA reads as TGTGCCAGCAGCCAATCCGGGGTGGTCAATGAGCAGTTCTTC. Residues: CASSQSGVVNEQFF.

V usage is TRBV6-6 and J usage is TRBJ1-1; the D gene is possibly TRBD1 (6 bases). Trimming removed 7 bases at V and 1 base at J, with 10 bases between. This CDR3 has 13 amino acids. Germline V gene data show CDR1 as MNHNY and CDR2 as SVGAGI (reference sequence). CDR3 nucleotides: TGTGCCAGCAACCCACAGGGGAACACTGAAGCTTTCTTT. Translating it yields CASNPQGNTEAFF.

The chain uses TRBV12-3 or TRBV12-4 and TRBJ1-5; TRBD1 aligns across 9 bases. V shed 5 bases, J shed 0 bases, and the junction held 8 bases outside the gene matches. CDR3 length: 17 amino acids. This CDR3 is CASSSSGTGRSNQPQHF. DNA of the CDR3: TGTGCCAGCAGTAGCTCCGGGACAGGGCGTAGCAATCAGCCCCAGCATTTT.

This sequence joins TRBV15 and TRBJ1-2; D not resolved. V lost 4 bases and J 8 bases, leaving 14 bases between the germline ends. The CDR3 loop spans 13 amino acids. Looked up from germline, CDR1 is LNHNV and CDR2 is YYDKDF (reference sequence). CDR3 coding DNA: TGTGCCACCAGCATGAGGGAGGGCCTGGGCTACACCTTC. It specifies CATSMREGLGYTF.

This clonotype has only one observation. The rearrangement uses TRBV2 and TRBJ2-1; 9 bases agree with TRBD1. The V segment lost 8 bases and the J segment 8 bases; nucleotides outside the gene matches: 10. The CDR3 length is 14 residues. Per germline, CDR1 SNHLY and CDR2 FYNNEI. The CDR3 DNA is TGTGCCAGCTCCGTACAGGGGGCGGTCGATGAGCAGTTCTTC. Translation gives CASSVQGAVDEQFF.

This clonotype was counted a few times. The V gene is TRBV19, the J gene TRBJ1-5; TRBD1 is a possible D gene (5 bases). V lost 3 bases and J 4 bases, leaving 19 bases between the germline ends. Germline V CDR1 and CDR2: LNHDA, SQIVND (reference sequence). The CDR3 spans 17 residues. The chain's CDR3 is CASSIIREAGRNQPQHF. As DNA, the CDR3 is TGTGCCAGTAGTATCATCCGTGAGGCGGGGCGGAATCAGCCCCAGCATTTT.

There are a few counts of this clonotype. V gene TRBV9 combines with J gene TRBJ1-1; D unclear. This CDR3 region has 14 residues. Germline CDR1 is SGDLS and CDR2 is YYNGEE. V was shortened by 8 bases and J by 5 bases, with 19 bases between the two germline ends. CDR3 protein: CASSLRALDTEAFF. CDR3 DNA sequence: TGTGCCAGTTCCCTTCGGGCCCTAGATACTGAAGCTTTCTTT.

This clonotype has more than one count but fewer than ten. The chain is built from TRBV12-3 or TRBV12-4 and TRBJ2-2; unclear D gene. Trimming shortened V by 3 bases and J by 4 bases, and 12 bases separated the two germline ends. The CDR3 has 15 amino acids. CDR3 region: CASSFRASGTGELFF. CDR3 nucleotide sequence: TGTGCCAGCAGTTTTCGGGCTAGTGGCACCGGGGAGCTGTTTTTT.

In its sample, this clonotype was seen a few times. The V call is TRBV6-2 or TRBV6-3, the J call TRBJ2-1; 10 positions agree with TRBD2. Germline CDR1 is MNHEY and CDR2 is SVGEGT. The CDR3 totals 17 residues. V trimming: 7 bases; J trimming: 0 bases; junction bases outside the gene matches: 9. DNA of the CDR3: TGTGCCAGCACAATTTTTAGCGGGAGGCACTCCTACAATGAGCAGTTCTTC. It yields the protein CASTIFSGRHSYNEQFF.

This clonotype showed up just a few times. The genes are TRBV5-1 and TRBJ2-7, with TRBD1 matching over 7 bases. J gave up 6 bases and V 0 bases, and 9 bases lay outside the gene matches. Germline V gene data show CDR1 as SGHRS and CDR2 as YFSETQ. The CDR3 is 15 residues long. The CDR3 DNA follows: TGCGCCAGCAGCTTGGCCGGGCGGTCAGGGGGCGAGCAGTACTTC. Translation: CASSLAGRSGGEQYF. Full variable domain (remainder filled in from reference TRBV5-1 and TRBJ2-7): KAGVTQTPRYLIKTRGQQVTLSCSPISGHRSVSWYQQTPGQGLQFLFEYFSETQRNKGNFPGRFSGRQFSNSRSEMNVSTLELGDSALYLCASSLAGRSGGEQYFGPGTRLTVT.

The rearrangement uses TRBV28 and TRBJ2-7, with D possibly being TRBD1 (6 bases). Between the trimmed V and J ends, which lost 6 bases and 0 bases, there was a span of 21 bases. The length of the CDR3 is 17 residues. Per the germline V gene, CDR1 is MDHEN and CDR2 is SYDVKM. This CDR3 reads CASRRGGFRDASYEQYF. CDR3 bases: TGTGCCAGCAGGAGAGGGGGATTCCGGGACGCCTCCTACGAGCAGTACTTC.

CDR3 DNA sequence: TGTGCCAGCAGCCCACGACAGGGGGCCCAGAATGGCTACACCTTC. Its protein is CASSPRQGAQNGYTF. The rearrangement uses TRBV9 and TRBJ1-2; TRBD1 matches 10 bases. The CDR3 is 15 amino acids. The germline V gene has CDR1 SGDLS and CDR2 YYNGEE. The trim removed 4 bases at V and 6 bases at J, leaving 9 bases unmatched.

V and J are TRBV15 and TRBJ2-5; TRBD2 agrees at 8 bases. CDR1 is LNHNV and CDR2 is YYDKDF in the germline V gene (reference sequence). V was pared by 4 bases and J by 2 bases, with 9 bases of the junction left unmatched. There are 16 residues in the CDR3. The CDR3 nucleotides read TGTGCCACCAGCAAATATAGCGGGACAACTCAAGAGACCCAGTACTTC. Its protein product is CATSKYSGTTQETQYF.

V is TRBV7-2 and J is TRBJ2-7; 14 bases map to TRBD2. V shed 5 bases and J 6 bases; nucleotides not matched to a gene: 6. Germline V gene sequence: CDR1 SGHTA, CDR2 FQGNSA. The CDR3 contains 15 residues. CDR3 residues: CASSPPGLAGVEQYF. In DNA form, the CDR3 reads TGTGCCAGCAGCCCCCCGGGACTAGCGGGAGTCGAGCAGTACTTC.

This sequence joins TRBV5-1 and TRBJ2-1, with 8 bases aligning to TRBD2. Germline V gene sequence: CDR1 SGHRS, CDR2 YFSETQ. This CDR3 contains 15 residues. V shed 0 bases and J 9 bases; nucleotides not matched to a gene: 8. Here the CDR3 DNA reads TGCGCCAGCAGCTTGGTGAGCGGGAGCGGAAGTGAGCAGTTCTTC. This gives the protein CASSLVSGSGSEQFF.

There are a few counts of this clonotype. The chain recombines TRBV11-2 with TRBJ2-1, with D perhaps TRBD2 (6 bases). The germline gives CDR1 SGHAT, CDR2 FQNNGV. This CDR3 contains 17 residues. Trimming took off 5 bases at V and 1 base at J, with 18 bases between the two ends. The CDR3 region has the DNA TGTGCCAGCAGCCAAGGGAGGTGGGGAATATCCTACAATGAGCAGTTCTTC. Translating it yields CASSQGRWGISYNEQFF.

Turning to this clonotype: At one end the junction does not follow the germline gene, possibly because of a read error. The rearrangement links TRBV28 to TRBJ1-6; D not resolved. This CDR3 is built from 12 residues. Germline CDR1 is MDHEN and CDR2 is SYDVKM. This chain's CDR3 is CASSSDRVGIYF. In DNA form, the CDR3 reads TGTGCCAGCAGTTCTGATCGTGTCGGAATTTACTTT.

This clonotype was counted ten times or more. The chain links TRBV6-5 to TRBJ2-7; 10 positions agree with TRBD1. This CDR3 comprises 14 residues. Germline V gene lookup returns CDR1 MNHEY and CDR2 SVGAGI. V trimming: 3 bases; J trimming: 4 bases; junction bases outside the gene matches: 3. The CDR3 region is CASSYRTGGYEQYF. The CDR3 region has the DNA TGTGCCAGCAGTTATAGGACAGGGGGTTACGAGCAGTACTTC.

In its sample, this clonotype was seen a few times. The chain recombines TRBV5-1 with TRBJ2-7; D is undetermined. Germline CDR1 is SGHRS and CDR2 is YFSETQ. Trimming stripped 4 bases from V and 2 bases from J, with 10 bases between. The CDR3 runs to 13 residues. In nucleotides, the CDR3 is TGCGCCAGCAGCGTGCCGCAGGCCTACGAGCAGTACTTC. It encodes CASSVPQAYEQYF.

This clonotype was found a few times. The chain combines TRBV20-1 with TRBJ1-1; TRBD1 agrees at 9 bases. J lost 4 bases, V lost 3 bases, and 6 bases had no gene match. The CDR3 runs 14 residues. CDR1 is DFQATT and CDR2 is SNEGSKA in the germline V gene (reference sequence). The CDR3 sequence is CSASTGGGGTEAFF. The CDR3 bases are TGCAGTGCTAGTACAGGGGGCGGGGGCACTGAAGCTTTCTTT.

This clonotype occurred a few times. CDR3 amino acids: CASSRRTGSTDTQYF. In DNA, the CDR3 is TGCGCCAGCAGCAGGAGGACAGGTAGCACAGATACGCAGTATTTT. V and J are TRBV5-1 and TRBJ2-3; 7 positions agree with TRBD1. Germline V gene sequence: CDR1 SGHRS, CDR2 YFSETQ. V was clipped by 4 bases and J by 0 bases; unmatched bases: 5. There are 15 residues in the CDR3.

There are a few counts of this clonotype. The chain carries TRBV4-1 and TRBJ2-7, with 9 bases lining up with TRBD2. Germline V lookup: CDR1 MGHRA, CDR2 YSYEKL. The CDR3 consists of 16 residues. V lost 1 base, J lost 0 bases, and 4 bases stayed unmatched. CDR3 residues: CASSQGSSGGSYEQYF. For the CDR3, the DNA is TGCGCCAGCAGCCAAGGGAGTAGCGGGGGCTCCTACGAGCAGTACTTC.

The CDR3, as DNA: TGTGCCAGCAGCTCCTCGTCCGGGACTGGTATCACAGATACGCAGTATTTT. It specifies CASSSSSGTGITDTQYF. J is TRBJ2-3 and V is TRBV3-1; tentatively, D is TRBD2 (6 bases). V lost 5 bases and J lost 2, with 20 bases in between. This CDR3 is 17 amino acids long. Germline V lookup: CDR1 LGHDT, CDR2 YNNKEL (reference sequence).

Points on this clonotype: A junction end diverges from the germline sequence, so it may reflect a read error. V and J are TRBV2 and TRBJ2-5, with 14 bases aligning to TRBD2. CDR1 SNHLY and CDR2 FYNNEI come from the germline V gene. The CDR3 is 16 residues long. CDR3 sequence (DNA): TGTGCCAGCAGCGAAGGACTAGCGGGGGGACCGGAGACCCAGTACTTC. Amino acid sequence: CASSEGLAGGPETQYF.

This clonotype was counted a few times. This chain connects TRBV20-1 to TRBJ2-7; the D is unclear. V lost 6 bases to trimming and J lost 3 bases, with 18 bases between them. This CDR3 has 14 residues. Germline V gives CDR1 DFQATT, CDR2 SNEGSKA (reference sequence). The CDR3 region has the DNA TGCAGTGCCCTTCGCGACCCGACCGACTACGAGCAGTACTTC. Its translation: CSALRDPTDYEQYF.

The table lists this clonotype with a few counts. This chain joins TRBV6-1 and TRBJ2-7; D may be TRBD1 (5 bases). This CDR3 has 13 residues. Trimming stripped 4 bases from V and 1 base from J, with 8 bases between. Germline CDR1 and CDR2: MNHNS and SASEGT. In nucleotides, the CDR3 is TGTGCCAGCAGTGCCAGGGCGTCCTACGAGCAGTACTTC. Translating gives CASSARASYEQYF.

The chain joins TRBV27 to TRBJ2-7; D is tentatively TRBD1 or TRBD2 (5 bases each). Germline V CDR1 and CDR2: MNHEY, SMNVEV (reference sequence). Trimming removed 6 bases at V and 2 bases at J, with 14 bases between. The CDR3 is 14 amino acids. The CDR3 nucleotides read TGTGCCAGCAGCTCCTGGGACGGACCCTACGAGCAGTACTTC. As protein: CASSSWDGPYEQYF.

This chain uses TRBV15 with TRBJ2-5; the match to TRBD1 covers 9 bases. V lost 0 bases and J lost 4; bases outside the gene matches: 6. This CDR3 has 16 amino acids. Germline V gives CDR1 LNHNV, CDR2 YYDKDF (reference sequence). The CDR3 nucleotides are TGTGCCACCAGCAGAGATCAGGGACAGGGACGAGAGACCCAGTACTTC. This codes for CATSRDQGQGRETQYF. The whole variable domain, filled in from reference TRBV15 and TRBJ2-5, reads DAMVIQNPRYQVTQFGKPVTLSCSQTLNHNVMYWYQQKSSQAPKLLFHYYDKDFNNEADTPDNFQSRRPNTSFCFLDIRSPGLGDTAMYLCATSRDQGQGRETQYFGPGTRLLVL.